This TCR beta chain originates from a study of T cells in localized non-small cell lung cancer. TCRdb's copy holds only in-frame clones and misses some; the assay was immunoSEQ multiplex PCR. The sample consists of about 33,000 clones, roughly 90% of them appearing once. CDR1 GTSNPN and CDR2 SVGIG come from the germline V gene (reference sequence). The CDR3 has 12 amino acids, counting both end residues. A remark on this clone: Here the CDR3 omits its conserved ending phenylalanine or tryptophan, so a read error is the likely source. The DNA is omitted, as the CDR3 cannot be located on it reliably, and the CDR3 follows TCRdb's listing.

The sample consisted of peripheral blood, taken before any cancer treatment. The chain recombines TRBV30 with TRBJ1-1. The sequence was obtained from a man between 40 and 69 years old with stage I lung adenocarcinoma. The chain's CDR3 is CAWREGGRLYFV.